This is a list of T cell receptor beta chains from one sample in a study of blood T cell repertoires in COVID-19. Using immunoSEQ multiplex PCR, the repertoire was profiled, and TCRdb retains in-frame clones only, with some absent. Among about 460,000 clones listed, less than 90% were seen once. Sequenced: PBMCs or T cells enriched from blood (not recorded which). All receptors come from a woman aged 55 to 70 who had recovered from COVID-19. The CDR3 runs from the conserved cysteine through the conserved F or W. The order of the fields is clone size, J gene, V gene, D gene, CDR3 DNA, CDR3 protein. The D gene is left open where the match is weak. Expanded clones get a size class; other rows say once, few or many, or leave the size out.

-	TRBJ1-3	TRBV5-1	-	TGCGCCAGCACATCCGGAAACACCATATATTTT	CASTSGNTIYF
-	TRBJ1-1	TRBV5-6	-	TGTGCCAGCAGCACTTGGACTACTGAAGCTTTCTTT	CASSTWTTEAFF
-	TRBJ1-5	TRBV2	-	TGTGCCAGCAGTGAATTTTCCAGGGAAAATCAGCCCCAGCATTTT	CASSEFSRENQPQHF
-	TRBJ2-1	TRBV11-3	-	TGTGCCAGCAGCTCCTCAGGGTCAAATGAGCAGTTCTTC	CASSSSGSNEQFF
-	TRBJ2-6	TRBV19	TRBD1	TGTGCCAGTAGGAGTGACAGGGTTCTCTTCTCTGGGGCCAACGTCCTGACTTTC	CASRSDRVLFSGANVLTF
-	TRBJ2-3	TRBV4-2	-	TGTGCCAGCAGCCCGGGTGCTAGCACAGATACGCAGTATTTT	CASSPGASTDTQYF
-	TRBJ2-3	TRBV19	-	TGTGCCAGTCAGACAGGGATGATTAGCGGTACGCAGTATTTT	CASQTGMISGTQYF
-	TRBJ2-5	TRBV5-6	TRBD2	TGTGCCAGCAGCTCCCAGATGGGGGGGGGAACCCAGTACTTC	CASSSQMGGGTQYF
-	TRBJ1-1	TRBV9	TRBD1	TGTGCCAGCAGCTACAGGGGGCGCGACACTGAAGCTTTCTTT	CASSYRGRDTEAFF
-	TRBJ1-5	TRBV15	-	TGTGCCACCAGCAGGTCGGCGGAGCCCCAGCATTTT	CATSRSAEPQHF
few	TRBJ1-5	TRBV2	TRBD1	TGTGCCAGCAGCGTCAGGACAGGGGCGGGTCAGCCCCAGCATTTT	CASSVRTGAGQPQHF
-	TRBJ1-5	TRBV19	-	TGTGCCAGTAGTATCTTTGACAGCCAGCCCCAGCATTTT	CASSIFDSQPQHF
once	TRBJ1-1	TRBV6-5	TRBD1	TGTGCCAGCAGTTCTAGGACAGGGCCCATGAACACTGAAGCTTTCTTT	CASSSRTGPMNTEAFF
-	TRBJ1-6	TRBV5-1	-	TGCGCCAGTGATTACAGGGCGCTCTATAATTCACCCCTCCACTTT	CASDYRALYNSPLHF
-	TRBJ1-2	TRBV6-6	-	TGTGCCAGCAGTTACCTTTCAGGGAACTATGGCTACACCTTC	CASSYLSGNYGYTF
few	TRBJ2-2	TRBV3-1/TRBV3-2	-	TGTGCCAGCAGCCACTTCGGGGGCACCGGGGAGCTGTTTTTT	CASSHFGGTGELFF
-	TRBJ1-3	TRBV7-9	-	TGTGCCAGCAGCCCGTATATCTCCCCGGCTGGAAACACCATATATTTT	CASSPYISPAGNTIYF
-	TRBJ2-2	TRBV2	-	TGTGCCAGCAGGGGGGCAGGGACGTTGAACACCGGGGAGCTGTTTTTT	CASRGAGTLNTGELFF
-	TRBJ1-1	TRBV30	-	TGTGCCTGGAGTCCGGTCGACAGTCACACAGAAGCTTTCTTT	CAWSPVDSHTEAFF
-	TRBJ1-2	TRBV11-3	TRBD1	TGTGCCAGCAGCGGCCTAACAGGGGAGTTTGGTGGCTACACCTTC	CASSGLTGEFGGYTF
-	TRBJ2-4	TRBV30	TRBD2	TGTGCCTGGAGCCTCGGGGGGGGCAAAAACATTCAGTACTTC	CAWSLGGGKNIQYF
once	TRBJ2-3	TRBV24-1	-	TGTGCCACCAGTGATCCCCCGGGAAATACGCAGTATTTT	CATSDPPGNTQYF
-	TRBJ2-1	TRBV27	-	TGTGCCAGCAGTTTATTTTGGGCAGGAGGGAGGCTGACGCTACGTTACAATGAGCAGTTCTTC	CASSLFWAGGRLTLRYNEQFF
-	TRBJ1-5	TRBV24-1	-	TGTGCCACCAGTGCGGGGGGATCCAATCAGCCCCAGCATTTT	CATSAGGSNQPQHF
-	TRBJ2-1	TRBV18	-	TGTGCCAGCTCACCTAATGGGCGCCTCTACAATGAGCAGTTCTTC	CASSPNGRLYNEQFF
-	TRBJ2-2	TRBV7-6	TRBD1	TGTGCCAGCAGCTTAGGGGGGGACAGGGCCGGGGAGCTGTTTTTT	CASSLGGDRAGELFF
-	TRBJ2-3	TRBV25-1	TRBD1	TGTGCCAGCAGTGAACCGAAGACAGGGTCCACAGATACGCAGTATTTT	CASSEPKTGSTDTQYF
-	TRBJ1-6	TRBV10-3	TRBD1	TGTGCCATCAGACGAACCGGGACAGGGCAGAGCTCCTATAATTCACCCCTCCACTTT	CAIRRTGTGQSSYNSPLHF
-	TRBJ2-2	TRBV24-1	-	TGTGCCACCAGTGACGCGGGTCCCAACACCGGGGAGCTGTTTTTT	CATSDAGPNTGELFF
once	TRBJ2-5	TRBV4-1	TRBD1	TGCGCCAGCAGCCAATCCTCAGGGGGCTGGGAGACCCAGTACTTC	CASSQSSGGWETQYF
-	TRBJ1-1	TRBV30	-	TGTGCCTGGAAAAGGGGTGGAACTGAAGCTTTCTTT	CAWKRGGTEAFF